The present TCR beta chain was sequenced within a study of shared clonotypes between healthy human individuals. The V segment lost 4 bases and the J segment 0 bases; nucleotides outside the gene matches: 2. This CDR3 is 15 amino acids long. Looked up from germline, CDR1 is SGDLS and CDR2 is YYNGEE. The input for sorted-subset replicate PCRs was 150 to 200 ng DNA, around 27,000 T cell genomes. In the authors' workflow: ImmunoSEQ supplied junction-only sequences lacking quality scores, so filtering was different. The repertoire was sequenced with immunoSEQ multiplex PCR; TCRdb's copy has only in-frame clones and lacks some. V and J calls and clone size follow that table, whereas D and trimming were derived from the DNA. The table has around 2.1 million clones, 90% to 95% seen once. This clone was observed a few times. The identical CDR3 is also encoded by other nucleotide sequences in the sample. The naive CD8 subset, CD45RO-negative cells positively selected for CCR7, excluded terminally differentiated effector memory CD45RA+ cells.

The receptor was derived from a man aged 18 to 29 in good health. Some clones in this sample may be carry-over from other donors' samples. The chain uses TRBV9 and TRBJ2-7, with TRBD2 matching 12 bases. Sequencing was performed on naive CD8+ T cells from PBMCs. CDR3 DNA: TGTGCCAGCAGCCCTAGCGGGAGGGCCTCCTACGAGCAGTACTTC. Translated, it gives CASSPSGRASYEQYF.